Reported below is one T cell receptor beta chain. The entry originates in a study of blood T cell repertoires in COVID-19. For the study at large: The United States, Italy and Spain provided the acute and convalescent COVID-19 samples.

Trimming shortened V by 2 bases and J by 6 bases, and 11 bases separated the two germline ends. Germline V gene data show CDR1 as MNHEY and CDR2 as SVGAGI. The CDR3 contains 14 residues. Clones were read by immunoSEQ multiplex PCR, and TCRdb kept only the in-frame ones, dropping some. The data contain under 250,000 clones, 84% of them singletons. The chain combines TRBV6-5 with TRBJ1-5; D call uncertain. The specimen sequenced was peripheral blood. The TCR was taken from a woman aged 55-75 years who had recovered from COVID-19. The CDR3 DNA reads as TGTGCCAGCAGTTACAACGGGTTGGGTCAGCCCCAGCATTTT. Amino acid sequence: CASSYNGLGQPQHF.